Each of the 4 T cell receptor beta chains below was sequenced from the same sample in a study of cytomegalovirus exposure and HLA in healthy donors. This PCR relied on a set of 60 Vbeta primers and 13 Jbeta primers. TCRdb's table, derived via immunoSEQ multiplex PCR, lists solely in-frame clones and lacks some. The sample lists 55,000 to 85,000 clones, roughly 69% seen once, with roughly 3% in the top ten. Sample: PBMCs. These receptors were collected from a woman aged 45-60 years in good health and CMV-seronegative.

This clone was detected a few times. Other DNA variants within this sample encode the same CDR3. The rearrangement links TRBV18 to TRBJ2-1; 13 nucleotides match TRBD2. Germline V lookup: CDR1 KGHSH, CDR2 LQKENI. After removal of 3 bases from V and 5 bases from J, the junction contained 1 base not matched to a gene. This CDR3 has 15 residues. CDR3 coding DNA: TGTGCCAGCTCACCCGGACTAGCGGGAGACAATGAGCAGTTCTTC. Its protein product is CASSPGLAGDNEQFF.

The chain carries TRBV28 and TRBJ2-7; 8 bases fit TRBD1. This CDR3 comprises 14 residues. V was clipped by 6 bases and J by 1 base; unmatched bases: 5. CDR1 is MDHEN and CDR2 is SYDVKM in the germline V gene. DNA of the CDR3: TGTGCCAGCAGCAACCAGGGGGCTTCCTACGAGCAGTACTTC. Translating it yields CASSNQGASYEQYF.

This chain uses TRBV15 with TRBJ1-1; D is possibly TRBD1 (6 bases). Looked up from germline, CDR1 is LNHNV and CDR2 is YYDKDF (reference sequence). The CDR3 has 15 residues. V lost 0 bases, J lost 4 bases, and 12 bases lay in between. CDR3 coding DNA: TGTGCCACCAGCAGAGATACGCAGGGGATCACTGAAGCTTTCTTT. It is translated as CATSRDTQGITEAFF.

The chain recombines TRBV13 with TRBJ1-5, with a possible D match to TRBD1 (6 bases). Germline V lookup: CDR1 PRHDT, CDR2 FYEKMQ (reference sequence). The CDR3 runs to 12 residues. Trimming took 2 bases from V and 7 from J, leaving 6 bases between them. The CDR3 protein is CASSLQGQPQHF. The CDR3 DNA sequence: TGTGCCAGCAGCTTACAGGGGCAGCCCCAGCATTTT.